A single sample is the source of the 26 T cell receptor beta chains below, sequenced in a study of early T cells in non-severe SARS-CoV-2 infection. TCRdb re-called the 5' RACE reads with MiXCR, one entry per CDR3 protein. The repertoire includes 55,000 to 80,000 distinct CDR3 sequences, approximately 10% of them detected once, and about 6% sits in the top ten. Sequencing used whole blood, obtained at baseline. Source of these receptors: an adult who was a healthcare worker with PCR-confirmed SARS-CoV-2 infection or an uninfected control (not recorded which).

This clonotype has just a few counts. The rearrangement joins TRBV3-1 to TRBJ2-3; 8 bases map to TRBD1. Germline V lookup: CDR1 LGHDT, CDR2 YNNKEL (reference sequence). The ends lost 0 bases at V and 6 bases at J; junction bases unmatched: 5. CDR3 size: 15 residues. The CDR3: CASSQEQGAYDTQYF. The CDR3 DNA is TGTGCCAGCAGCCAAGAGCAGGGGGCGTATGATACGCAGTATTTT.

This clonotype turned up a few times. The chain joins TRBV3-1 to TRBJ2-5; TRBD2 aligns across 8 bases. This CDR3 comprises 13 residues. With 5 bases clipped from V and 4 bases from J, the junction kept 3 bases outside the gene matches. The germline gives CDR1 LGHDT, CDR2 YNNKEL (reference sequence). CDR3 DNA: TGTGCCAGCAGCGGTAGCGGGGTAGAGACCCAGTACTTC. Protein product: CASSGSGVETQYF.

The chain links TRBV12-3 or TRBV12-4 to TRBJ2-3; TRBD2 is a possible D gene (6 bases). The CDR3 has 16 amino acids. Trimming left V 4 bases short and J 2 bases short, with 16 bases between. CDR3 nucleotide sequence: TGTGCCAGCAGTTACTCCCCTAGCGATACCACAGATACGCAGTATTTT. Translated, it gives CASSYSPSDTTDTQYF.

The CDR3 region is CASSSSPTGSYNEQFF. CDR3 DNA sequence: TGCGCCAGCAGCTCCTCTCCGACGGGCTCCTACAATGAGCAGTTCTTC. This chain links TRBV5-1 with TRBJ2-1; D is uncertain. The CDR3 is 16 amino acids. The V gene's germline CDR1 is SGHRS and CDR2 YFSETQ. Trimming took off 3 bases at V and 0 bases at J, with 13 bases between the two ends.

The V call is TRBV10-2, the J call TRBJ2-3, with 7 bases matching TRBD1. Trimming cost V 8 bases and J 3 bases; bases outside gene matches: 8. This CDR3 is built from 14 residues. Germline V CDR1 and CDR2: WSHSY, SAAADI. The CDR3 coding sequence is TGCGCCAGCTCCGACAGGGTGAGAACAGATACGCAGTATTTT. This codes for CASSDRVRTDTQYF.

The rearrangement uses TRBV7-9 and TRBJ2-2, with TRBD1 identical over 7 bases. The germline CDR1 and CDR2 sequences are SEHNR and FQNEAQ (reference sequence). The junction had 1 base not matched to a gene; V was cut back by 3 bases and J by 0 bases. CDR3 length equals 15 residues. The CDR3 loop is CASSLGQTNTGELFF. Written as DNA, the CDR3 is TGTGCCAGCAGCTTGGGACAGACGAACACCGGGGAGCTGTTTTTT.

This clonotype showed up just a few times. This chain uses TRBV12-3 or TRBV12-4 with TRBJ1-2; D remains unclear. CDR3 length equals 12 residues. Trimming removed 5 bases at V and 5 bases at J, with 9 bases between. This CDR3 reads CASSPLGYGYTF. CDR3 nucleotide sequence: TGTGCCAGCAGTCCCCTGGGTTATGGCTACACCTTC.

The chain joins TRBV30 to TRBJ2-1, with D tentatively TRBD1 (6 bases). With 5 bases removed from V and 2 bases from J, the gap between germline ends came to 19 bases. This CDR3 is 16 amino acids long. Germline assignment: CDR1 GTSNPN and CDR2 SVGIG (reference sequence). The CDR3 DNA follows: TGTGCCTGGCTCTCTTCGACAGGATCGACCTACAATGAGCAGTTCTTC. Protein product: CAWLSSTGSTYNEQFF.

Comment on this clonotype: Given a much more abundant clone one base away, this may be a read error. The rearrangement uses TRBV7-6 and TRBJ2-2; possible D gene TRBD1, 6 bases. CDR1 is SGHVS, CDR2 FNYEAQ, per germline. The CDR3 extends over 16 amino acids. This CDR3 reads CASSLGTVSTTGEPFF. In DNA, the CDR3 is TGTGCCAGCAGCTTAGGGACAGTCTCGACCACCGGGGAGCCGTTTTTT. Full variable domain (rest looked up from reference TRBV7-6 and TRBJ2-2): GAGVSQSPRYKVTKRGQDVALRCDPISGHVSLYWYRQALGQGPEFLTYFNYEAQQDKSGLPNDRFSAERPEGSISTLTIQRTEQRDSAMYRCASSLGTVSTTGEPFFGEGSRLTVL.

This clonotype was observed a handful of times. The rearrangement uses TRBV11-2 and TRBJ2-1, with D perhaps TRBD1 (7 bases). This CDR3 spans 15 amino acids. Germline V gives CDR1 SGHAT, CDR2 FQNNGV. V gave up 5 bases and J gave up 12 bases, with 23 bases separating them. CDR3: CASSPGQESLGGQFF. The CDR3 DNA reads TGTGCCAGCAGCCCCGGACAGGAGTCTTTGGGGGGGCAGTTCTTC.

This clonotype has a count of ten or more. V gene TRBV4-1 combines with J gene TRBJ2-7; TRBD2 matches at 11 bases. V lost 1 base to trimming and J lost 7 bases; unmatched junction nucleotides: 6. The length of the CDR3 is 15 residues. CDR1 and CDR2 from the germline V gene are MGHRA and YSYEKL. Here the CDR3 reads CASSQVAGGPLEQYF. The DNA for the CDR3 is TGCGCCAGCAGCCAAGTAGCGGGGGGGCCTTTGGAGCAGTACTTC.

V gene TRBV21-1 combines with J gene TRBJ2-1; TRBD2, the table's D call, lacks a check against the DNA. TRBV21-1 corresponds to a pseudogene. This CDR3 comprises 14 residues. The CDR3 sequence is CASSKKWTSNEQFF. The CDR3 coding sequence is TGTGCCAGCAGCAAAAAGTGGACTAGCAATGAGCAGTTCTTC.

This clonotype has a count of ten or more. This chain uses TRBV5-1 with TRBJ2-1; D unclear. The CDR3 totals 13 residues. V gave up 1 base and J gave up 3 bases, with 5 bases separating them. In germline, CDR1 is SGHRS, CDR2 YFSETQ. In DNA form, the CDR3 reads TGCGCCAGCAGCTTGCAAGGCTACAATGAGCAGTTCTTC. Protein product: CASSLQGYNEQFF.

At least ten counts were recorded for this clonotype. V and J are TRBV2 and TRBJ2-2, with D possibly TRBD1 on 5 matching bases. This CDR3 is built from 12 residues. The germline CDR1 and CDR2 sequences are SNHLY and FYNNEI. V lost 7 bases and J lost 6, with 9 bases in between. This chain's CDR3 is CASTQGPGELFF. The CDR3 region has the DNA TGTGCCAGCACCCAGGGCCCCGGGGAGCTGTTTTTT.

This clonotype has just a few counts. This chain uses TRBV3-1 with TRBJ2-7; 9 positions agree with TRBD1. After removal of 3 bases from V and 6 bases from J, the junction contained 9 bases not matched to a gene. The germline V gene has CDR1 LGHDT and CDR2 YNNKEL (reference sequence). The CDR3 has 15 residues. The CDR3 bases are TGTGCCAGCAGCCATTGGGACAGGGCTCCCGGCGAGCAGTACTTC. Amino acid sequence: CASSHWDRAPGEQYF.

This clonotype has just a few counts. Its ends do not fully match the called genes, so a read error is possible. The chain employs TRBV6-6 and TRBJ1-5; 9 bases match TRBD1. This CDR3 has 16 amino acids. Looked up from germline, CDR1 is MNHNY and CDR2 is SVGAGI (reference sequence). CDR3 bases: TGTGCCAGCAGTCACTCGGGACAGGGCCACAATCAGCCCCAGCATTTT. It translates to CASSHSGQGHNQPQHF.

This clonotype was detected ten times or more. The genes are TRBV4-1 and TRBJ1-6, with D unclear. This CDR3 is 12 amino acids long. The V gene's germline CDR1 is MGHRA and CDR2 YSYEKL. V lost 1 base to trimming and J lost 13 bases, with 8 bases between them. The CDR3 DNA reads as TGCGCCAGCAGCCAAGGGGTTTGGCCCCTCCACTTT. As protein: CASSQGVWPLHF.

This clonotype was found many times. The rearrangement uses TRBV29-1 and TRBJ1-4, with D perhaps TRBD1 (5 bases). V gave up 4 bases and J gave up 13 bases, with 16 bases separating them. The CDR3 is 12 amino acids. CDR1 and CDR2 (germline): SQVTM, ANQGSEA. The CDR3 spells CSVGPGAQGLFF. Here the CDR3 DNA reads TGCAGCGTTGGTCCCGGCGCCCAGGGACTGTTTTTT. The full variable domain, in which reference TRBV29-1 and TRBJ1-4 provide the parts outside the CDR3, is SAVISQKPSRDICQRGTSLTIQCQVDSQVTMMFWYRQQPGQSLTLIATANQGSEATYESGFVIDKFPISRPNLTFSTLTVSNMSPEDSSIYLCSVGPGAQGLFFGSGTQLSVL.

The chain recombines TRBV5-1 with TRBJ2-7; maybe TRBD1 (5 bases). CDR1 is SGHRS and CDR2 is YFSETQ in the germline V gene. CDR3 length: 14 amino acids. The V and J ends lost 4 bases and 3 bases respectively, with 14 bases between them. CDR3 protein: CASSNPGKNYEQYF. The CDR3 region has the DNA TGCGCCAGCAGCAACCCAGGGAAGAACTACGAGCAGTACTTC.

The rearrangement uses TRBV9 and TRBJ2-7; 10 bases map to TRBD2. Germline CDR1 reads SGDLS; CDR2 reads YYNGEE. The junction had 2 bases not matched to a gene; V was cut back by 0 bases and J by 2 bases. The CDR3 is 15 amino acids. The CDR3 sequence is CASSVGLAGAYEQYF. The CDR3 DNA reads TGTGCCAGCAGCGTAGGGCTAGCGGGGGCCTACGAGCAGTACTTC.

This clonotype has ten or more counts. The chain joins TRBV4-2 to TRBJ2-2; D not resolved. Germline V CDR1 and CDR2: LGHNA, YNFKEQ. This CDR3 is built from 14 residues. V lost 6 bases and J 1 base, leaving 9 bases between the germline ends. The DNA of the CDR3 is TGTGCCAGCAGTCTCAAGCGGAACACCGGGGAGCTGTTTTTT. This encodes CASSLKRNTGELFF.

This clonotype was counted a few times. The rearrangement links TRBV12-3 or TRBV12-4 to TRBJ1-5, with D perhaps TRBD1 (6 bases). Trimming removed 5 bases at V and 8 bases at J, with 13 bases between. The CDR3 runs 13 residues. The CDR3 DNA is TGTGCCAGCAGTAACAGGGTCGAGGAGCCCCAGCATTTT. It yields the protein CASSNRVEEPQHF.

V and J are TRBV2 and TRBJ1-1; D is unresolved. The CDR3 is 14 residues long. CDR1 is SNHLY and CDR2 is FYNNEI in the germline V gene. V gave up 8 bases and J gave up 0 bases, with 13 bases separating them. The CDR3 DNA reads TGTGCCAGCGGGCAGGAGCTTATGAACACTGAAGCTTTCTTT. The encoded protein is CASGQELMNTEAFF.

This clonotype was seen only a few times. This chain connects TRBV20-1 to TRBJ2-3; possibly TRBD1 or TRBD2 for D (5 bases each). This CDR3 has 15 residues. Trimming pared 0 bases from V and 4 bases from J, leaving 14 bases between. The germline V gene encodes CDR1 DFQATT and CDR2 SNEGSKA (reference sequence). CDR3 region: CSARESGQPADTQYF. CDR3 nucleotide sequence: TGCAGTGCTAGAGAGTCGGGGCAACCGGCAGATACGCAGTATTTT.

This clonotype was picked up many times. The J gene is TRBJ2-3, the V gene TRBV7-9; TRBD2 might be the D (6 bases). This CDR3 spans 15 amino acids. The germline gives CDR1 SEHNR, CDR2 FQNEAQ (reference sequence). Deletions cut 0 bases from V and 2 bases from J, with 9 bases between. The CDR3 here is CASSLAASATDTQYF. In DNA form, the CDR3 reads TGTGCCAGCAGCTTAGCCGCTAGCGCCACAGATACGCAGTATTTT.

The V gene is TRBV19, the J gene TRBJ1-2, with 12 bases lining up with TRBD1. The CDR3 sequence is 15 residues long. Germline V lookup: CDR1 LNHDA, CDR2 SQIVND (reference sequence). V lost 5 bases and J lost 7; bases outside the gene matches: 8. The CDR3 DNA sequence: TGTGCCAGTAGTCCGGGACAGGGGGCGATCGGTGGCTACACCTTC. It translates to CASSPGQGAIGGYTF.